These 9 T cell receptor beta chains were all obtained from the same sample, sequenced in a study of blood T cells in healthy people across ages. Primers used in a second PCR of roughly 6 to 12 cycles were a sample-barcoded 5' primer and a J-beta primer mix. Using its own MiXCR run on the 5' RACE reads, TCRdb lists one record per CDR3 protein. The sample comprises roughly 800,000 distinct CDR3 sequences, over 45% of which are singletons, and 22% rests with the top ten. The sample consisted of blood. These receptors were collected from a man younger than 40 in good health.

For this clonotype: This may be a read error, as it is one base from a much larger clone. The rearrangement uses TRBV2 and TRBJ2-1, with D possibly TRBD1 on 6 matching bases. CDR3 length: 14 residues. V was shortened by 11 bases and J by 7 bases, with 21 bases between the two germline ends. Germline V gives CDR1 SNHLY, CDR2 FYNNEI. This chain's CDR3 is CAGKLEPQGNEQFF. The CDR3 nucleotides are TGTGCCGGCAAGCTCGAACCTCAGGGGAATGAGCAGTTCTTC.

J is TRBJ1-6 and V is TRBV4-2; maybe TRBD1 (5 bases). Trimming removed 4 bases at V and 8 bases at J, with 15 bases between. CDR1 LGHNA and CDR2 YNFKEQ come from the germline V gene. The CDR3 runs 15 residues. CDR3 DNA: TGTGCCAGCAGCCCCCTGACGGGGACGGATTCACCCCTCCACTTT. It translates to CASSPLTGTDSPLHF.

In this sample, this clonotype turned up once. The chain couples TRBV29-1 to TRBJ2-7, with 8 bases aligning to TRBD1. The CDR3 loop spans 13 amino acids. The germline V gene encodes CDR1 SQVTM and CDR2 ANQGSEA. The ends lost 6 bases at V and 2 bases at J; junction bases unmatched: 6. The CDR3 loop reads CSVTPGQAYEQYF. DNA of the CDR3: TGCAGCGTCACTCCGGGACAGGCCTACGAGCAGTACTTC.

V usage is TRBV29-1 and J usage is TRBJ2-7; D is undetermined. The germline V and J ends were trimmed by 2 bases and 2 bases, with 13 bases remaining between them. The CDR3 totals 14 residues. Germline V gene sequence: CDR1 SQVTM, CDR2 ANQGSEA. CDR3 in DNA: TGCAGCGTTGAAAACGAGACTGGAACCTACGAGCAGTACTTC. Amino acids: CSVENETGTYEQYF.

This clonotype showed up just a few times. The rearrangement joins TRBV12-3 or TRBV12-4 to TRBJ2-5; D might be TRBD2 (7 bases). The CDR3 runs 17 residues. Trimming stripped 6 bases from V and 6 bases from J, with 26 bases between. The DNA for the CDR3 is TGTGCCAGCAGCCCCCGAGACCGACGGGGGGCTGTAAAGACCCAGTACTTC. It translates to CASSPRDRRGAVKTQYF.

The rearrangement links TRBV30 to TRBJ1-2; D may be TRBD1 (6 bases). With 5 bases removed from V and 4 bases from J, the gap between germline ends came to 20 bases. This CDR3 is 15 amino acids long. Germline-derived CDR1 and CDR2 are GTSNPN and SVGIG (reference sequence). In DNA form, the CDR3 reads TGTGCCTGGCCCAGGGGTCAGGGGTCGGCCTATGGCTACACCTTC. This translates into CAWPRGQGSAYGYTF.

This clonotype has a handful of counts. The J gene is TRBJ2-5, the V gene TRBV25-1, with 8 bases aligning to TRBD2. The CDR3 covers 16 residues. The V gene end was trimmed by 6 bases and the J gene end by 5 bases; junction bases not matched to a gene: 14. Germline V gene sequence: CDR1 MGHDK, CDR2 SYGVNS. The CDR3 DNA reads as TGTGCCAGCAGGCCCCCGGTGGGGACTAGGGACGAGACCCAGTACTTC. The encoded protein is CASRPPVGTRDETQYF.

On this clonotype itself: One end of the junction fails to match germline, which may point to a read error. CDR3 sequence reads: CASRDTGAGTGAF. DNA of the CDR3: TGTGCCAGCAGAGACACAGGGGCGGGGACTGGAGCTTTC. This chain connects TRBV2 to TRBJ2-6; D is perhaps TRBD1 (7 bases). Germline lookup yields CDR1 SNHLY and CDR2 FYNNEI. The CDR3 sequence is 13 residues long.

This clonotype was counted only a few times. The chain carries TRBV28 and TRBJ2-4; the D gene could be TRBD1 or TRBD2 (6 bases each). The assigned J gene may be wrong: the sequence end matches TRBJ2-7 better. CDR1 is MDHEN, CDR2 SYDVKM, per germline. The CDR3 spans 15 residues. This CDR3 reads CASTSSGAGSYEQYF. The CDR3 DNA is TGTGCCAGCACCTCGTCGGGGGCAGGGTCCTACGAGCAGTACTTC.